A selection of T cell receptor beta chains follows, all from one sample in a study of T cell repertoires in cytomegalovirus infection. These receptors lack a known antigen. From the reads, TCRdb called clonotypes with MiXCR, one entry per CDR3 protein. Of 700,000 to 900,000 distinct CDR3 sequences listed, under 35% are singletons. The source material was cultured CD8+ T cells from PBMCs, sampled from culture after CMV antigen stimulation. The receptors were sampled from a human donor in good health (CMV status not recorded). Some clones in this sample may be carry-over from other donors' samples. Both conserved end residues are part of each CDR3. A D gene is named only where the DNA matches it firmly. Not all rows give a size; the values are once, few, many and, for expanded clones, a class.

-,TRBV7-2,once,TRBJ1-6,CASSLGFRAGAPLHF,TGTGCCAGCAGCTTAGGGTTCAGGGCCGGGGCACCCCTCCACTTT
-,TRBV4-1,-,TRBJ2-5,CASSQEDRRPQETQYF,TGCGCCAGCAGCCAAGAAGACAGACGACCTCAAGAGACCCAGTACTTC
-,TRBV27,-,TRBJ2-5,CASSPTGEEETQYF,TGTGCCAGCAGTCCCACAGGGGAGGAAGAGACCCAGTACTTC
-,TRBV6-6,few,TRBJ1-1,CASSQADTFATEAFF,TGTGCCAGCAGTCAGGCGGACACGTTCGCCACTGAAGCTTTCTTT
-,TRBV12-3/TRBV12-4,-,TRBJ2-6,CASSLAWEGRGANVLTF,TGTGCCAGCAGTTTAGCGTGGGAAGGGCGTGGGGCCAACGTCCTGACTTTC
TRBD2,TRBV27,-,TRBJ2-3,CASSLSSGVSTDTQYF,TGTGCCAGCAGTTTATCTAGCGGGGTTAGCACAGATACGCAGTATTTT
-,TRBV19,-,TRBJ2-7,CASSIVGTYEQYF,TGTGCCAGTAGTATCGTGGGCACATACGAGCAGTACTTC
TRBD2,TRBV7-9,few,TRBJ2-3,CASSSEYSGETDTQYF,TGTGCCAGCAGCTCTGAGTATAGCGGGGAGACAGATACGCAGTATTTT
-,TRBV29-1,few,TRBJ1-2,CSVEDSVYYGYTF,TGCAGCGTTGAGGATTCGGTTTACTATGGCTACACCTTC
-,TRBV20-1,-,TRBJ2-2,CSARDYRDDGELFF,TGCAGTGCTAGAGATTACAGGGATGACGGGGAGCTGTTTTTT
-,TRBV27,few,TRBJ2-5,CASSLTRGWETQYF,TGTGCCAGCAGTTTAACGCGGGGTTGGGAGACCCAGTACTTC
-,TRBV25-1,few,TRBJ2-1,CASSEYFQGTYNEQFF,TGTGCCAGCAGTGAATATTTCCAGGGGACGTACAATGAGCAGTTCTTC
-,TRBV4-2,few,TRBJ2-7,CASSQLGGKAYEQYF,TGTGCCAGCAGCCAACTTGGGGGGAAGGCCTACGAGCAGTACTTC
-,TRBV29-1,-,TRBJ2-3,CSVTDSTDTQYF,TGCAGCGTGACGGACAGCACAGATACGCAGTATTTT
TRBD2,TRBV4-1,-,TRBJ2-1,CASSPDLAGGPRSYNEQFF,TGCGCCAGCAGCCCCGACCTAGCGGGGGGGCCTAGGTCCTACAATGAGCAGTTCTTC
-,TRBV12-3/TRBV12-4,-,TRBJ2-5,CASSDDYHETQYF,TGTGCCAGCAGTGATGACTATCACGAGACCCAGTACTTC
-,TRBV14,-,TRBJ1-3,CASSPYRVSSGNTIYF,TGTGCCAGCAGCCCGTACAGGGTCTCCTCTGGAAACACCATATATTTT
-,TRBV7-2,many,TRBJ1-2,CASSRAGRNYGYTF,TGTGCCAGCAGCCGTGCCGGGCGAAACTATGGCTACACCTTC
-,TRBV10-3,few,TRBJ2-1,CAISGLANEQFF,TGTGCCATCAGTGGGCTAGCGAATGAGCAGTTCTTC
-,TRBV27,-,TRBJ1-6,CASSAAGQGGMAPLHF,TGTGCCAGCAGTGCCGCCGGTCAGGGTGGAATGGCACCCCTCCACTTT
-,TRBV6-2/TRBV6-3,few,TRBJ2-1,CASSYGGQFPYNEQFF,TGTGCCAGCAGTTATGGGGGGCAGTTTCCATACAATGAGCAGTTCTTC
-,TRBV3-1,-,TRBJ2-5,CASSQEIGRGETQYF,TGTGCCAGCAGCCAAGAAATAGGGAGAGGAGAGACCCAGTACTTC
-,TRBV4-1,few,TRBJ1-2,CASSPKLGGYTF,TGCGCCAGCAGCCCAAAACTAGGCGGCTACACCTTC
-,TRBV7-6,few,TRBJ1-2,CASSLEWTDRGYTF,TGTGCCAGCAGCTTAGAATGGACCGATCGAGGCTACACCTTC
TRBD2,TRBV20-1,few,TRBJ2-3,CSAASLLAESTDTQYF,TGCAGTGCAGCTTCCCTCCTAGCGGAGAGCACAGATACGCAGTATTTT
-,TRBV24-1,-,TRBJ1-2,CATTPGHHNYGYTF,TGTGCCACCACTCCGGGACACCATAACTATGGCTACACCTTC
TRBD1,TRBV9,-,TRBJ1-5,CASSPRTGSDQPQHF,TGTGCCAGCAGCCCCCGGACAGGCTCCGATCAGCCCCAGCATTTT
TRBD1,TRBV27,-,TRBJ2-1,CASSDRGDEQFF,TGTGCCAGCAGTGACAGGGGCGATGAGCAGTTCTTC
TRBD2,TRBV4-2,-,TRBJ2-3,CASSQESLAGVTDTQYF,TGTGCCAGCAGCCAAGAGTCACTAGCGGGGGTCACAGATACGCAGTATTTT
-,TRBV27,few,TRBJ2-6,CASSFSGTDFSSGANVLTF,TGTGCCAGCAGTTTTTCCGGGACCGACTTTAGCTCTGGGGCCAACGTCCTGACTTTC
TRBD1,TRBV19,-,TRBJ2-1,CASSIERQGSDEQFF,TGTGCCAGTAGTATAGAGCGACAGGGGTCTGATGAGCAGTTCTTC
-,TRBV6-2/TRBV6-3,few,TRBJ1-6,CASSYSGKSPLHF,TGTGCCAGCAGTTACTCTGGGAAGTCACCCCTCCACTTT
-,TRBV5-4,-,TRBJ2-1,CASRNQENEQFF,TGTGCCAGCAGAAACCAGGAAAATGAGCAGTTCTTC
-,TRBV12-3/TRBV12-4,-,TRBJ2-3,CASSFFAVGTDTQYF,TGTGCCAGCAGTTTTTTTGCGGTTGGCACAGATACGCAGTATTTT
TRBD1,TRBV7-8,-,TRBJ2-2,CASSWGQGYTGELFF,TGTGCCAGCAGCTGGGGACAGGGGTACACCGGGGAGCTGTTTTTT
TRBD1,TRBV12-3/TRBV12-4,few,TRBJ1-2,CASRGDRSYGYTF,TGTGCCAGCAGGGGGGACAGGTCCTATGGCTACACCTTC
-,TRBV6-1,-,TRBJ1-5,CASRGEGYYSNQPQHF,TGTGCCAGCAGGGGGGAAGGTTATTATAGCAATCAGCCCCAGCATTTT
TRBD2,TRBV7-9,few,TRBJ2-1,CASNPWGGSSYNEQFF,TGTGCCAGCAATCCGTGGGGGGGAAGCTCCTACAATGAGCAGTTCTTC
TRBD1,TRBV11-2,few,TRBJ1-1,CASSLVGYRGRTADTEAFF,TGTGCCAGCAGCTTAGTAGGCTACAGGGGGCGGACAGCGGACACTGAAGCTTTCTTT
-,TRBV28,-,TRBJ2-5,CASSFGRPYQETQYF,TGTGCCAGCAGTTTCGGCAGGCCGTACCAAGAGACCCAGTACTTC
TRBD1,TRBV9,-,TRBJ1-1,CASSAEQGTMAEAFF,TGTGCCAGCAGCGCCGAACAGGGGACAATGGCTGAAGCTTTCTTT
TRBD1,TRBV12-3/TRBV12-4,-,TRBJ1-5,CASSFTGTGGYQPQHF,TGTGCCAGCAGTTTCACCGGGACAGGGGGCTATCAGCCCCAGCATTTT
TRBD1,TRBV7-6,-,TRBJ2-1,CASSGPGQGGSYNEQFF,TGTGCCAGCAGCGGACCGGGACAGGGGGGGTCCTACAATGAGCAGTTCTTC
-,TRBV25-1,-,TRBJ2-5,CASSEYGLQETQYF,TGTGCCAGCAGTGAGTACGGATTACAAGAGACCCAGTACTTC
TRBD1,TRBV6-1,-,TRBJ1-5,CASSDGGTGYQPQHF,TGTGCCAGCAGTGATGGCGGGACAGGGTATCAGCCCCAGCATTTT
TRBD1,TRBV27,-,TRBJ2-1,CASRTGGEQFF,TGTGCCAGCAGGACAGGGGGCGAGCAGTTCTTC
-,TRBV4-2,few,TRBJ2-7,CASSQELDNSYEQYF,TGTGCCAGCAGCCAAGAATTGGACAACTCCTACGAGCAGTACTTC
TRBD1,TRBV10-3,-,TRBJ1-5,CAISVTGDLNQPQHF,TGTGCCATCAGTGTTACAGGGGACCTCAATCAGCCCCAGCATTTT
-,TRBV7-4,-,TRBJ2-5,CASSFGGRSQETQYF,TGTGCCAGCAGCTTCGGGGGACGGTCGCAAGAGACCCAGTACTTC
TRBD2,TRBV6-5,-,TRBJ2-5,CASSYTLAGETQYF,TGTGCCAGCAGTTACACACTAGCGGGAGAGACCCAGTACTTC
TRBD2,TRBV6-5,few,TRBJ2-2,CASSYSRGGGVNTGELFF,TGTGCCAGCAGTTACTCACGGGGGGGAGGAGTGAACACCGGGGAGCTGTTTTTT
TRBD1,TRBV27,-,TRBJ1-2,CASRRTGGVNYGYTF,TGTGCCAGCAGGAGGACAGGGGGCGTAAACTATGGCTACACCTTC
TRBD1,TRBV29-1,-,TRBJ1-4,CSAGQVNEKLFF,TGCAGCGCGGGACAGGTGAATGAAAAACTGTTTTTT
-,TRBV7-9,few,TRBJ1-2,CASSLVRRSGYGYTF,TGTGCCAGCAGCTTAGTCAGGCGCTCTGGCTATGGCTACACCTTC